One and the same sample provided the 8 T cell receptor beta chains below, sequenced in a study of CD8+CD57+ T cells in acquired aplastic anemia. The use of genomic DNA as template underpinned the TCR beta VDJ and CDR3 profiling. TCRdb re-called the reads with MiXCR, one entry per CDR3 protein. The sample has some 410,000 distinct CDR3 sequences; 65% to 80% are singletons. Material for sequencing was sorted CD4+, CD8+, or CD8+CD57+ T cells (not recorded which) from PBMCs. The receptors shown here come from a human donor in good health, serving as a control.

With regard to this clonotype: Sequence at one end of the junction differs from germline and may be a read error. The genes are TRBV6-1 and TRBJ1-4; D might be TRBD1 (6 bases). The CDR3 has 14 residues. Germline CDR1 reads MNHNS; CDR2 reads SASEGT. CDR3 amino acids: CAISDAGEGEKLFF. The CDR3 DNA sequence: TGTGCCATCAGTGACGCAGGGGAGGGTGAAAAGCTGTTTTTT.

Many counts were recorded for this clonotype. The V and J genes are TRBV9 and TRBJ1-2; D is unresolved. Per the germline V gene, CDR1 is SGDLS and CDR2 is YYNGEE. This CDR3 comprises 14 residues. The V end was cut by 0 bases, the J end by 1 base, with 7 bases between. CDR3 nucleotides: TGTGCCAGCAGCGTAGAGCCAGATAACTATGGCTACACCTTC. It specifies CASSVEPDNYGYTF.

This clonotype has ten or more counts. This chain uses TRBV6-5 with TRBJ1-3; no clear D gene. Trimming removed 4 bases at V and 3 bases at J, with 7 bases between. CDR1 and CDR2 from the germline V gene are MNHEY and SVGAGI. CDR3 size: 13 residues. CDR3 sequence reads: CASSSPLGNTIYF. CDR3 DNA: TGTGCCAGCAGTTCCCCACTTGGAAACACCATATATTTT.

The genes are TRBV6-5 and TRBJ2-7, with D tentatively TRBD2 (6 bases). The length of the CDR3 is 14 residues. V was cut by 2 bases and J by 6 bases, with 14 bases left in between. Germline V gives CDR1 MNHEY, CDR2 SVGAGI. In DNA form, the CDR3 reads TGTGCCAGCAGTTACGGGTTCAGAGCGGGCGAGCAGTACTTC. It is translated as CASSYGFRAGEQYF.

This clonotype was recorded at least ten times. The chain recombines TRBV20-1 with TRBJ2-1; 10 nucleotides line up with TRBD2. Trimming took 2 bases from V and 3 from J; bases not matched to a gene: 7. There are 16 residues in the CDR3. Germline V CDR1 and CDR2: DFQATT, SNEGSKA (reference sequence). The CDR3 DNA reads TGCAGTGCTAGATCCGGACTAGCGGCTGGCTACAATGAGCAGTTCTTC. Its translation: CSARSGLAAGYNEQFF.

This clonotype has a count of ten or more. J is TRBJ1-1 and V is TRBV7-2; the D is unclear. V was shortened by 1 base and J by 1 base, with 10 bases between the two germline ends. The CDR3 has 15 residues. The germline V gene encodes CDR1 SGHTA and CDR2 FQGNSA. CDR3 nucleotide sequence: TGTGCCAGCAGCTTAGTTGGTACTTCGAACACTGAAGCTTTCTTT. Translation: CASSLVGTSNTEAFF.

V gene TRBV20-1 combines with J gene TRBJ2-7; no definite D call. CDR3 length: 11 residues. The V gene's germline CDR1 is DFQATT and CDR2 SNEGSKA (reference sequence). Trimming took 2 bases from V and 9 from J, leaving 11 bases between them. This chain's CDR3 is CSARQHDRQYF. The DNA for the CDR3 is TGCAGTGCTAGACAACACGATAGGCAGTACTTC.

This chain links TRBV12-3 or TRBV12-4 with TRBJ1-5, with D maybe TRBD1 (6 bases). The ends were cut back, 7 bases at V and 1 base at J, with 14 bases in the middle. This CDR3 comprises 15 residues. CDR3 loop: CASNSLTGSNQPQHF. For the CDR3, the DNA is TGTGCCAGCAACTCCTTAACAGGGAGCAATCAGCCCCAGCATTTT.